The rows below give T cell receptor beta chains drawn from one sample of a study of radiotherapy plus CTLA-4 blockade in lung cancer. Some clones are missing from TCRdb's copy, which holds only in-frame ones; the method was immunoSEQ multiplex PCR. The sample carries approximately 52,000 clones, 70% to 80% recorded once. The material sequenced was peripheral blood, taken from a patient treated with radiotherapy plus ipilimumab. All receptors come from a human donor with non-small cell lung cancer who had a complete response to radiotherapy plus ipilimumab. Each CDR3 is given with its conserved first and last residue. Each record gives: CDR3 protein, CDR3 DNA, J gene, D gene, clone size, V gene. D genes are given only for firm matches. Clone size is not always given. Where it is, it says once, few, many or a class for expanded clones.

CDR3: CASSVATGLETEQFF
DNA: TGTGCCAGCAGCGTAGCTACTGGACTAGAGACTGAGCAGTTCTTC
J: TRBJ2-1
D: TRBD2
size: .
V: TRBV9

CDR3: CASSVDEQPPGYTF
DNA: TGTGCCAGCAGCGTAGACGAACAGCCCCCCGGCTACACCTTC
J: TRBJ1-2
D: .
size: .
V: TRBV9

CDR3: CASSGSGRGNEQFF
DNA: TGTGCCAGCAGTGGTAGCGGGAGGGGCAATGAGCAGTTCTTC
J: TRBJ2-1
D: TRBD2
size: once
V: TRBV2

CDR3: CASSSTLSTAELFF
DNA: TGTGCCAGCAGCTCTACCCTTTCGACTGCCGAACTGTTTTTT
J: TRBJ1-4
D: .
size: few
V: TRBV7-9

CDR3: CASSYTGQGNEKLFF
DNA: TGTGCCAGCAGTTACACGGGACAGGGAAATGAAAAACTGTTTTTT
J: TRBJ1-4
D: TRBD1
size: .
V: TRBV6-6

CDR3: CASSYSQLRVDEQFF
DNA: TGTGCCAGCAGTTATTCCCAATTACGGGTCGATGAGCAGTTCTTC
J: TRBJ2-1
D: .
size: .
V: TRBV6-5

CDR3: CASSLSGIYTGNTIYF
DNA: TGTGCCAGCAGCTTGTCAGGGATCTATACTGGAAACACCATATATTTT
J: TRBJ1-3
D: .
size: medium-sized
V: TRBV5-4

CDR3: CASSLEGRGPQETQYF
DNA: TGTGCCAGCAGCTTAGAGGGGCGGGGGCCGCAAGAGACCCAGTACTTC
J: TRBJ2-5
D: .
size: .
V: TRBV7-6

CDR3: CASSIGRGATNEKLFF
DNA: TGTGCCAGCAGCATAGGGCGGGGGGCGACTAATGAAAAACTGTTTTTT
J: TRBJ1-4
D: .
size: .
V: TRBV7-8

CDR3: CASVRFDEDGYTF
DNA: TGTGCCAGCGTACGGTTTGACGAGGATGGCTACACCTTC
J: TRBJ1-2
D: .
size: .
V: TRBV2

CDR3: CASSPGFTGFGYTF
DNA: TGTGCCAGCTCACCAGGTTTCACAGGGTTTGGCTACACCTTC
J: TRBJ1-2
D: .
size: .
V: TRBV18

CDR3: CSVESSTSGTEQFF
DNA: TGCAGCGTTGAATCGTCGACTAGCGGTACTGAGCAGTTCTTC
J: TRBJ2-1
D: TRBD2
size: .
V: TRBV29-1

CDR3: CAWGRRPGTDTQYF
DNA: TGTGCCTGGGGAAGGCGGCCTGGCACAGATACGCAGTATTTT
J: TRBJ2-3
D: .
size: .
V: TRBV30

CDR3: CASSLNRGALSYEQYF
DNA: TGTGCCAGCAGCTTGAACAGGGGAGCATTATCCTACGAGCAGTACTTC
J: TRBJ2-7
D: TRBD1
size: .
V: TRBV5-4

CDR3: CASSPTGQGGSEQFF
DNA: TGTGCCAGCTCACCAACGGGACAAGGTGGAAGTGAGCAGTTCTTC
J: TRBJ2-1
D: .
size: few
V: TRBV18

CDR3: CASTSDRNSNQPQHF
DNA: TGTGCCAGCACCTCGGACAGAAATAGCAATCAGCCCCAGCATTTT
J: TRBJ1-5
D: .
size: .
V: TRBV2